Listed here are 28 T cell receptor beta chains from one sample, sequenced in a study of identical twins. TCRdb fed the 5' RACE reads into MiXCR, producing one record per CDR3 protein. The table lists roughly 720,000 distinct CDR3 sequences, around a sixth of them singletons. This same sample was also part of a study on T cells expressing NK-cell markers.

Specimen: PBMCs. Receptors were obtained from a woman between 18 and 29 years old in good health.

CDR3 sequence (DNA): TGTGCCAGCACCGTAGGTGGGTTCTCGGAGCAGTTCTTC. Amino acid sequence: CASTVGGFSEQFF. The rearrangement joins TRBV6-2 or TRBV6-3 to TRBJ2-1, with D unclear. CDR3 length: 13 amino acids. Per the germline V gene, CDR1 is MNHEY and CDR2 is SVGEGT. Trimming removed 7 bases at V and 10 bases at J, with 17 bases between.

V gene TRBV7-2 combines with J gene TRBJ2-7; D call uncertain. The germline gives CDR1 SGHTA, CDR2 FQGNSA. V shed 5 bases and J shed 6 bases, with 14 bases lying between them. The CDR3 spans 13 residues. CDR3 nucleotide sequence: TGTGCCAGCAGCACATTCCTTAGGGCCGAGCAGTACTTC. This sequence encodes CASSTFLRAEQYF.

In this sample, this clonotype turned up once. The chain is built from TRBV7-9 and TRBJ2-2; no clear D gene. Germline V gene sequence: CDR1 SEHNR, CDR2 FQNEAQ (reference sequence). The CDR3 has 17 amino acids. Trimming removed 4 bases from V and 0 bases from J, with 15 bases in between. CDR3 loop: CASSSTVGRPNTGELFF. The DNA for the CDR3 is TGTGCCAGCAGCTCAACGGTGGGCAGGCCGAACACCGGGGAGCTGTTTTTT.

V gene TRBV7-2 combines with J gene TRBJ2-1; D tentatively fits TRBD1 or TRBD2 (5 bases each). There are 13 residues in the CDR3. CDR1 SGHTA and CDR2 FQGNSA come from the germline V gene. V lost 5 bases and J 10 bases, leaving 15 bases between the germline ends. As DNA, the CDR3 is TGTGCCAGCAGCCCTAGAGATCGGGGCGAGCAGTTCTTC. Translation: CASSPRDRGEQFF.

This clonotype was observed a few times. The chain links TRBV5-1 to TRBJ2-6; 9 nucleotides match TRBD1. The CDR3 is 18 amino acids. Germline loops: CDR1 SGHRS, CDR2 YFSETQ. The ends lost 3 bases at V and 9 bases at J; junction bases unmatched: 16. The CDR3 coding sequence is TGCGCCAGCAGCTCGGGACATAACAGGGGGCCCCAATACAACGTCCTGACTTTC. This codes for CASSSGHNRGPQYNVLTF.

This clonotype was found many times. This sequence joins TRBV10-1 and TRBJ1-5, with no clear D. The CDR3 is made up of 9 amino acids. Per the germline V gene, CDR1 is WNHNN and CDR2 is SYGVQD (reference sequence). V lost 8 bases and J 10 bases, leaving 6 bases between the germline ends. Here the CDR3 DNA reads TGCGCCAGCCCGCATCCCCAGCATTTT. It specifies CASPHPQHF.

J is TRBJ2-7 and V is TRBV4-3, with D perhaps given as TRBD1 or TRBD2 (5 bases each). From germline, CDR1 is LGHNA and CDR2 YSLEER. V lost 3 bases and J lost 3, with 18 bases in between. This CDR3 comprises 16 residues. This CDR3 is CASSHYEWDRFYEQYF. DNA of the CDR3: TGCGCCAGCAGCCATTACGAATGGGACCGGTTCTACGAGCAGTACTTC.

In this sample, this clonotype turned up a few times. The genes are TRBV5-1 and TRBJ2-1, with 8 bases identical to TRBD2. CDR3 length: 13 residues. Trimming took 7 bases from V and 9 from J; bases not matched to a gene: 9. The germline CDR1 and CDR2 sequences are SGHRS and YFSETQ. The CDR3 DNA reads TGCGCCAGCGGCCGCGGACTAGCTAGTGAGCAGTTCTTC. This gives the protein CASGRGLASEQFF.

The chain couples TRBV3-1 to TRBJ1-1, with 8 bases aligning to TRBD1. CDR3 size: 15 residues. The junction had 3 bases not matched to a gene; V was cut back by 2 bases and J by 1 base. Germline V gives CDR1 LGHDT, CDR2 YNNKEL (reference sequence). The CDR3 DNA sequence: TGTGCCAGCAGCCAACCTGGGACAGGGAACACTGAAGCTTTCTTT. Translating it yields CASSQPGTGNTEAFF.

The V call is TRBV20-1, the J call TRBJ2-5, with a tentative D call TRBD1 (5 bases). CDR1 is DFQATT, CDR2 SNEGSKA, per germline (reference sequence). The CDR3 loop spans 13 amino acids. Trimming cost V 1 base and J 5 bases, with 11 bases left between them. The CDR3: CSARGSGKETQYF. The CDR3 nucleotides are TGCAGTGCTAGAGGTTCAGGGAAGGAGACCCAGTACTTC.

This clonotype was seen more than once but under ten times. The chain is built from TRBV20-1 and TRBJ2-2, with 11 bases lining up with TRBD2. V shed 5 bases and J 5 bases; nucleotides not matched to a gene: 4. CDR3 length: 14 residues. Germline loops: CDR1 DFQATT, CDR2 SNEGSKA (reference sequence). For the CDR3, the DNA is TGCAGTGCTTTAGCGGGAGGGAATACCGGGGAGCTGTTTTTT. This sequence encodes CSALAGGNTGELFF.

This clonotype was seen only a few times. The chain joins TRBV20-1 to TRBJ2-7; D ambiguous. Trimming left V 0 bases short and J 4 bases short, with 1 base between. There are 10 residues in the CDR3. Germline V CDR1 and CDR2: DFQATT, SNEGSKA (reference sequence). CDR3 DNA: TGCAGTGCTAGAGAGTACGAGCAGTACTTC. Translated: CSAREYEQYF.

This clonotype was picked up a small number of times. The chain links TRBV15 to TRBJ2-2, with TRBD1 as a possible D gene (5 bases). Trimming removed 0 bases from V and 7 bases from J, with 12 bases in between. CDR1 and CDR2 from the germline V gene are LNHNV and YYDKDF (reference sequence). CDR3 length: 15 amino acids. CDR3 DNA sequence: TGTGCCACCAGCAGAGACGCTGCAGGGAACGGGGAGCTGTTTTTT. This codes for CATSRDAAGNGELFF.

This clonotype showed up just a few times. The chain couples TRBV5-1 to TRBJ1-5; a weak D match, TRBD1 (5 bases). Trimming left V 4 bases short and J 5 bases short, with 13 bases between. The CDR3 has 14 amino acids. Per germline, CDR1 SGHRS and CDR2 YFSETQ. The CDR3 DNA is TGCGCCAGCAGCCCCGGGGGGATCGATCAGCCCCAGCATTTT. This encodes CASSPGGIDQPQHF.

This clonotype has more than one count but fewer than ten. J is TRBJ2-3 and V is TRBV20-1, with 13 positions matching TRBD2. The CDR3 has 16 amino acids. Germline V gene data show CDR1 as DFQATT and CDR2 as SNEGSKA (reference sequence). V gave up 1 base and J gave up 6 bases; unmatched junction bases: 7. CDR3 in DNA: TGCAGTGCTAGAGGCGGGACTAGCGGGGTGGGGGATACGCAGTATTTT. This codes for CSARGGTSGVGDTQYF.

The table lists this clonotype with a few counts. The J gene is TRBJ2-7, the V gene TRBV7-2; 12 positions agree with TRBD2. CDR3 size: 16 residues. Germline CDR1 is SGHTA and CDR2 is FQGNSA. V lost 7 bases to trimming and J lost 1 base; unmatched junction nucleotides: 8. In DNA, the CDR3 is TGTGCCAGCACCGGACGAGGGACTAGCGGGTCCTACGAGCAGTACTTC. Translating gives CASTGRGTSGSYEQYF.

The rearrangement joins TRBV2 to TRBJ2-5; TRBD2 aligns across 7 bases. From germline, CDR1 is SNHLY and CDR2 FYNNEI. V lost 3 bases and J lost 5; bases outside the gene matches: 12. The CDR3 is 16 residues long. CDR3: CASSEGSSGAGETQYF. CDR3 nucleotide sequence: TGTGCCAGCAGTGAGGGGTCTAGCGGAGCGGGGGAGACCCAGTACTTC.

This clonotype was recorded at least ten times. The rearrangement links TRBV5-1 to TRBJ2-1; 8 positions match TRBD1. Germline V gene data show CDR1 as SGHRS and CDR2 as YFSETQ. The trim removed 4 bases at V and 8 bases at J, leaving 11 bases unmatched. The CDR3 runs 15 residues. The CDR3 protein is CASSPWTGSADEQFF. CDR3 DNA sequence: TGCGCCAGCAGCCCTTGGACAGGGAGTGCGGATGAGCAGTTCTTC.

The chain uses TRBV4-2 and TRBJ2-1, with 12 nucleotides matching TRBD2. V was pared by 2 bases and J by 6 bases, with 8 bases of the junction left unmatched. The CDR3 has 17 residues. Germline V gene data show CDR1 as LGHNA and CDR2 as YNFKEQ. The CDR3 loop reads CASSQRTLAGGLNEQFF. The CDR3 bases are TGTGCCAGCAGCCAACGTACCCTAGCGGGGGGGCTCAATGAGCAGTTCTTC.

The CDR3: CASSSAAGNSYNEQFF. The CDR3 DNA reads as TGTGCCAGCAGCTCGGCAGCGGGGAACTCCTACAATGAGCAGTTCTTC. V and J are TRBV7-9 and TRBJ2-1; 7 nucleotides agree with TRBD2. Per the germline V gene, CDR1 is SEHNR and CDR2 is FQNEAQ (reference sequence). CDR3 length: 16 amino acids. With 4 bases clipped from V and 0 bases from J, the junction kept 6 bases outside the gene matches.

The V gene is TRBV10-3, the J gene TRBJ2-3, with D perhaps TRBD1 (5 bases). Germline CDR1 is ENHRY and CDR2 is SYGVKD. V lost 4 bases and J 4 bases, leaving 9 bases between the germline ends. The CDR3 consists of 13 residues. The CDR3 loop reads CAISAVGPDTQYF. CDR3 sequence (DNA): TGTGCCATCAGTGCAGTGGGGCCAGATACGCAGTATTTT.

This clonotype was counted a few times. In DNA form, the CDR3 reads TGTGCCAGCACCAGGGACAGGGATTCACCCCTCCACTTT. Translating gives CASTRDRDSPLHF. The chain joins TRBV12-3 or TRBV12-4 to TRBJ1-6; 9 nucleotides match TRBD1. CDR3 size: 13 residues. The J segment lost 8 bases and the V segment lost 7 bases, leaving 3 bases of the junction unmatched.

The chain recombines TRBV7-9 with TRBJ2-1; either TRBD1 or TRBD2 may fit D (5 bases each). Germline-derived CDR1 and CDR2 are SEHNR and FQNEAQ (reference sequence). Trimming cost V 4 bases and J 0 bases, with 10 bases left between them. The CDR3 totals 15 residues. The CDR3 DNA sequence: TGTGCCAGCAGCTCCGGGACGGACTCCTACAATGAGCAGTTCTTC. Its translation: CASSSGTDSYNEQFF.

This chain uses TRBV7-9 with TRBJ1-2, with D unclear. Germline CDR1 SEHNR, CDR2 FQNEAQ (reference sequence). V lost 1 base, J lost 2 bases, and 14 bases lay in between. The CDR3 is 16 amino acids. The CDR3 loop is CASSLGVGRPNYGYTF. The CDR3 nucleotides read TGTGCCAGCAGCTTAGGGGTCGGCCGCCCGAACTATGGCTACACCTTC.

In this sample, this clonotype turned up many times. V is TRBV25-1 and J is TRBJ1-1; the D is unclear. V shed 2 bases and J shed 1 base, with 2 bases lying between them. CDR3 size: 12 residues. The V gene's germline CDR1 is MGHDK and CDR2 SYGVNS. CDR3 region: CASSEGNTEAFF. The CDR3 nucleotides read TGTGCCAGCAGTGAAGGGAACACTGAAGCTTTCTTT.

The chain combines TRBV18 with TRBJ2-7; 11 bases line up with TRBD1. The CDR3 spans 15 residues. CDR1 and CDR2 (germline): KGHSH, LQKENI. With 3 bases clipped from V and 4 bases from J, the junction kept 5 bases outside the gene matches. The CDR3 loop is CASSPSGQGGYEQYF. The CDR3 bases are TGTGCCAGCTCACCCTCGGGACAGGGGGGTTACGAGCAGTACTTC.

This chain uses TRBV10-3 with TRBJ1-1, with a weak D call TRBD1 (6 bases). This CDR3 is 15 amino acids long. V was trimmed by 9 bases and J by 4 bases, leaving 21 bases between them. Germline values: CDR1 ENHRY, CDR2 SYGVKD. The CDR3 spells CAIARRGQTGTEAFF. As DNA, the CDR3 is TGTGCCATTGCAAGACGGGGACAAACGGGCACTGAAGCTTTCTTT.

This rearrangement joins TRBV5-1 to TRBJ1-1, with D hard to call. Per the germline V gene, CDR1 is SGHRS and CDR2 is YFSETQ. Trimming took off 0 bases at V and 7 bases at J, with 10 bases between the two ends. CDR3 length: 13 residues. CDR3 DNA: TGCGCCAGCAGCTTGGCCTTATTAGGTGAAGCTTTCTTT. This translates into CASSLALLGEAFF. Supplemented by reference TRBV5-1 and TRBJ1-1, the full variable domain reads KAGVTQTPRYLIKTRGQQVTLSCSPISGHRSVSWYQQTPGQGLQFLFEYFSETQRNKGNFPGRFSGRQFSNSRSEMNVSTLELGDSALYLCASSLALLGEAFFGQGTRLTVV.